Below are 20 T cell receptor beta chains sequenced from a single sample in a study of blood T cell repertoires in COVID-19. The data were produced by immunoSEQ multiplex PCR, yet TCRdb's version contains in-frame clones alone and is incomplete. The sample yields 99,000 or so clones, roughly 80% seen once. Sequencing used peripheral blood. These receptors were taken from a woman at least 80 years old with active or convalescent COVID-19.

This chain joins TRBV4-2 and TRBJ1-3; D remains unclear. The CDR3 has 18 amino acids. Germline-derived CDR1 and CDR2 are LGHNA and YNFKEQ. The ends were cut back, 0 bases at V and 0 bases at J, with 15 bases in the middle. CDR3 DNA: TGTGCCAGCAGCCAAGAGATCGGGTATCGAATCTCTGGAAACACCATATATTTT. It specifies CASSQEIGYRISGNTIYF.

The CDR3 bases are TGTGCCAGCAGCCCCTCGAGAGGCGACTATGGCTACACCTTC. Translated: CASSPSRGDYGYTF. This sequence joins TRBV7-2 and TRBJ1-2; D is uncertain. Germline V gene data show CDR1 as SGHTA and CDR2 as FQGNSA. Trimming removed 5 bases from V and 3 bases from J, with 13 bases in between. CDR3 length equals 14 residues.

The chain carries TRBV7-2 and TRBJ1-1; 8 nucleotides align to TRBD1. Germline CDR1 and CDR2: SGHTA and FQGNSA. The CDR3 length is 15 residues. With 0 bases clipped from V and 5 bases from J, the junction kept 5 bases outside the gene matches. The CDR3 region has the DNA TGTGCCAGCAGCTTAGCCCCAGGGGGCGCGACTGAAGCTTTCTTT. Amino acid sequence: CASSLAPGGATEAFF.

This clone was observed once. This sequence joins TRBV3-1 (or the pseudogene TRBV3-2) and TRBJ2-3, with 7 positions matching TRBD2. V was clipped by 3 bases and J by 2 bases; unmatched bases: 11. Per germline, CDR1 LGHDT and CDR2 YNNKEL (reference sequence). The CDR3 has 17 amino acids. The CDR3 loop reads CASSQAQPGRFTDTQYF. The CDR3 DNA sequence: TGTGCCAGCAGCCAGGCCCAGCCCGGGAGGTTCACAGATACGCAGTATTTT.

J is TRBJ1-1 and V is TRBV5-1; 7 bases agree with TRBD1. The CDR3 is 12 amino acids. Trimming at V came to 7 bases and at J to 3 bases, leaving 3 bases not matched to a gene. The germline V gene encodes CDR1 SGHRS and CDR2 YFSETQ. The CDR3 is CASVGTDTEAFF. The CDR3 nucleotides read TGCGCCAGCGTGGGGACAGACACTGAAGCTTTCTTT.

The count of this clone is one. The V and J genes are TRBV29-1 and TRBJ2-3; a possible D gene is TRBD1 (5 bases). The germline V and J ends were trimmed by 5 bases and 5 bases, with 20 bases remaining between them. The CDR3 consists of 15 residues. Germline assignment: CDR1 SQVTM and CDR2 ANQGSEA. In DNA, the CDR3 is TGCAGCGTTCGAACAGGACCCTCACGTCAAGATACGCAGTATTTT. Translated: CSVRTGPSRQDTQYF.

This clone showed up just a few times. The chain is built from TRBV20-1 and TRBJ2-1, with D possibly TRBD2 on 5 matching bases. Looked up from germline, CDR1 is DFQATT and CDR2 is SNEGSKA (reference sequence). The CDR3 loop spans 16 amino acids. V lost 3 bases, J lost 7 bases, and 22 bases lay in between. The CDR3 DNA follows: TGCAGTGCTAGTCAGTCGGGGAGCCCTAATAAAAATGAGCAGTTCTTC. Its protein is CSASQSGSPNKNEQFF.

The chain combines TRBV5-1 with TRBJ2-3; D may be TRBD1 (5 bases). The germline V gene has CDR1 SGHRS and CDR2 YFSETQ. Trimming pared 2 bases from V and 0 bases from J, leaving 10 bases between. The CDR3 loop spans 15 amino acids. DNA for the CDR3: TGCGCCAGCAGCTTAGAACCAGGGAGCACAGATACGCAGTATTTT. Its translation: CASSLEPGSTDTQYF.

The genes are TRBV11-2 and TRBJ2-3, with D maybe TRBD2 (5 bases). The germline CDR1 and CDR2 sequences are SGHAT and FQNNGV. There are 15 residues in the CDR3. V was trimmed by 0 bases and J by 4 bases, leaving 11 bases between them. The CDR3 DNA reads TGTGCCAGCAGCTTAGATATAGGGAGACCAGATACGCAGTATTTT. Translating it yields CASSLDIGRPDTQYF. The whole variable domain, remainder taken from reference TRBV11-2 and TRBJ2-3, is EAGVAQSPRYKIIEKRQSVAFWCNPISGHATLYWYQQILGQGPKLLIQFQNNGVVDDSQLPKDRFSAERLKGVDSTLKIQPAKLEDSAVYLCASSLDIGRPDTQYFGPGTRLTVL.

This sequence joins TRBV25-1 and TRBJ2-4; weak D call: TRBD1 (6 bases). The CDR3 is 16 amino acids. Germline CDR1 reads MGHDK; CDR2 reads SYGVNS. Trimming shortened V by 5 bases and J by 0 bases, and 14 bases separated the two germline ends. The CDR3 region has the DNA TGTGCCAGCAGTCCCCACGAGGGGGTAGCCAAAAACATTCAGTACTTC. It yields the protein CASSPHEGVAKNIQYF.

This clone was counted a single time. The chain employs TRBV30 and TRBJ1-1; D is possibly TRBD1 (6 bases). This CDR3 has 13 residues. The V end lost 4 bases, the J end lost 1 base, and 10 bases lay between the germline ends. CDR1 and CDR2 from the germline V gene are GTSNPN and SVGIG (reference sequence). CDR3 protein: CAWTQDRNTEAFF. The CDR3 region has the DNA TGTGCCTGGACCCAGGACAGGAACACTGAAGCTTTCTTT.

The chain couples TRBV14 to TRBJ2-1, with TRBD2 as a possible D gene (5 bases). Per the germline V gene, CDR1 is SGHDN and CDR2 is FVKESK. V was shortened by 4 bases and J by 8 bases, with 18 bases between the two germline ends. There are 15 residues in the CDR3. The CDR3 coding sequence is TGTGCCAGCAGCCTCACTAGGTGGTCGGGCGATGAGCAGTTCTTC. Protein sequence: CASSLTRWSGDEQFF.

This sequence joins TRBV6-1 and TRBJ1-5, with D possibly TRBD1 on 5 matching bases. Germline V gives CDR1 MNHNS, CDR2 SASEGT. Trimming took off 2 bases at V and 7 bases at J, with 12 bases between the two ends. CDR3 size: 14 residues. The DNA of the CDR3 is TGTGCCAGCAGTGAACAGGGCTTAGAGCAGCCCCAGCATTTT. Translated, it gives CASSEQGLEQPQHF.

The J gene is TRBJ1-2, the V gene TRBV6-5, with 7 bases aligning to TRBD1. This CDR3 is built from 14 residues. Germline CDR1 and CDR2: MNHEY and SVGAGI. The trim removed 2 bases at V and 4 bases at J, leaving 4 bases unmatched. CDR3 in DNA: TGTGCCAGCAGTTACGGGGGACAGCTCTATGGCTACACCTTC. It yields the protein CASSYGGQLYGYTF.

As DNA, the CDR3 is TGTGCCAGTTTCCGAGGGTACGGGGCCAACGTCCTGACTTTC. This sequence encodes CASFRGYGANVLTF. V is TRBV6-5 and J is TRBJ2-6, with TRBD2 as a possible D gene (5 bases). V lost 9 bases and J lost 4, with 13 bases in between. Germline V gene lookup returns CDR1 MNHEY and CDR2 SVGAGI. The CDR3 loop spans 14 amino acids.

The chain recombines TRBV7-2 with TRBJ2-7, with 7 bases matching TRBD1. Trimming cost V 4 bases and J 4 bases; bases outside gene matches: 4. The CDR3 is made up of 13 amino acids. Germline-derived CDR1 and CDR2 are SGHTA and FQGNSA. The DNA for the CDR3 is TGTGCCAGCAGCTCCTACAGGGGTTACGAGCAGTACTTC. Protein product: CASSSYRGYEQYF.

This chain uses TRBV24-1 with TRBJ2-3; D is undetermined. Germline CDR1 reads KGHDR; CDR2 reads SFDVKD. The CDR3 totals 13 residues. V lost 4 bases, J lost 3 bases, and 7 bases lay in between. CDR3 protein: CATSEAVTDTQYF. DNA for the CDR3: TGTGCCACCAGTGAGGCAGTGACAGATACGCAGTATTTT.

The rearrangement joins TRBV5-1 to TRBJ2-5; 13 nucleotides match TRBD2. V shed 4 bases, J shed 1 base, and the junction held 10 bases outside the gene matches. Germline assignment: CDR1 SGHRS and CDR2 YFSETQ. This CDR3 has 18 amino acids. CDR3 sequence reads: CASSLPGLAGTPQETQYF. DNA for the CDR3: TGCGCCAGCAGCCTTCCGGGACTAGCGGGAACTCCCCAAGAGACCCAGTACTTC. Complete variable domain (other parts from reference TRBV5-1 and TRBJ2-5): KAGVTQTPRYLIKTRGQQVTLSCSPISGHRSVSWYQQTPGQGLQFLFEYFSETQRNKGNFPGRFSGRQFSNSRSEMNVSTLELGDSALYLCASSLPGLAGTPQETQYFGPGTRLLVL.

This chain uses TRBV24-1 with TRBJ2-1; 9 nucleotides align to TRBD1. Trimming removed 3 bases from V and 8 bases from J; junction bases left unmatched: 16. The CDR3 spans 18 residues. The germline V gene encodes CDR1 KGHDR and CDR2 SFDVKD. This CDR3 is CATSDPGTGRQVIDEQFF. Written as DNA, the CDR3 is TGTGCCACCAGTGATCCGGGGACAGGGAGGCAGGTAATCGATGAGCAGTTCTTC.

This clone has only one observation. At the DNA level, this CDR3 is encoded by other sequences in the same sample as well. The chain links TRBV6-5 to TRBJ1-1; the D is unclear. CDR3 length: 14 residues. The germline CDR1 and CDR2 sequences are MNHEY and SVGAGI. V was cut by 2 bases and J by 0 bases, with 7 bases left in between. The CDR3 DNA reads TGTGCCAGCAGTTACGCGGAGTTGAACACTGAAGCTTTCTTT. Translating gives CASSYAELNTEAFF.